A selection of T cell receptor beta chains follows, all from one sample in a study of graft-versus-host responses after intestinal transplantation. These receptors' targets are unknown. Data came from immunoSEQ multiplex PCR; TCRdb stores just in-frame clones and leaves some out. The sample lists 60,000 to 90,000 clones, 90% seen once, with about 1.3% in the top ten. Source: unstimulated CD8+ T cells sorted from spleen or lymph node cells, taken before intestinal transplant. The receptor source for this set is a human donor who received an intestinal transplant. Both conserved end residues are part of each CDR3. The D gene is left open where the match is weak. Size tells how often a clone was seen (once, few, many) or the class of an expanded clone, and some rows leave it out.

D gene | CDR3 length | J gene | clone size | V gene | CDR3 protein | CDR3 DNA
. | 13 | TRBJ1-3 | . | TRBV29-1 | CSVQTAKGNTIYF | TGCAGCGTTCAGACAGCAAAAGGAAACACCATATATTTT
. | 12 | TRBJ1-1 | . | TRBV4-2 | CASSLGGYEAFF | TGTGCCAGCAGCCTGGGGGGATATGAAGCTTTCTTT
. | 15 | TRBJ1-1 | . | TRBV6-5 | CASSPYPDGKVEAFF | TGTGCCAGCAGTCCCTACCCGGACGGGAAAGTTGAAGCTTTCTTT
TRBD2 | 16 | TRBJ2-1 | . | TRBV27 | CASSLLDGGADNEQFF | TGTGCCAGCAGTTTATTGGACGGGGGGGCCGACAATGAGCAGTTCTTC
. | 14 | TRBJ1-1 | . | TRBV27 | CASTSLVMNTEAFF | TGTGCCAGCACCTCCCTCGTTATGAACACTGAAGCTTTCTTT
TRBD1 | 14 | TRBJ1-2 | . | TRBV9 | CASTERTGEDGYTF | TGTGCCAGCACCGAACGGACAGGGGAGGATGGCTACACCTTC
TRBD1 | 15 | TRBJ1-6 | few | TRBV27 | CASSFRDRGNSPLHF | TGTGCCAGCAGTTTCCGGGACAGGGGGAATTCACCCCTCCACTTT
. | 16 | TRBJ2-3 | . | TRBV9 | CASSVGQSPSTDTQYF | TGTGCCAGCAGCGTAGGACAGTCCCCTAGCACAGATACGCAGTATTTT
. | 17 | TRBJ2-1 | . | TRBV9 | CASSPGGGGLSYNEQFF | TGTGCCAGCAGCCCGGGTGGCGGGGGCCTCTCCTACAATGAGCAGTTCTTC
. | 15 | TRBJ2-2 | . | TRBV6-1 | CASSEDSSLPGELFF | TGTGCCAGCAGTGAAGACTCCTCGTTGCCCGGGGAGCTGTTTTTT
. | 16 | TRBJ1-1 | . | TRBV6-5 | CASSYSTGPLNTEAFF | TGTGCCAGCAGTTACTCGACAGGCCCCTTGAACACTGAAGCTTTCTTT
. | 11 | TRBJ2-7 | once | TRBV6-1 | CASNSLYEQYF | TGTGCCAGCAATAGCCTCTACGAGCAGTACTTC
. | 14 | TRBJ1-1 | . | TRBV19 | CASSPPDRNTEAFF | TGTGCCAGTAGTCCCCCAGACAGGAACACTGAAGCTTTCTTT
. | 18 | TRBJ1-1 | . | TRBV6-4 | CASSRDRQRPDMNTEAFF | TGTGCCAGCAGTCGCGACCGACAGAGGCCAGATATGAACACTGAAGCTTTCTTT
TRBD1 | 14 | TRBJ2-3 | . | TRBV11-2 | CASTGQGFSDTQYF | TGTGCCAGCACCGGACAGGGGTTTTCAGATACGCAGTATTTT
TRBD2 | 16 | TRBJ2-1 | once | TRBV2 | CASIPPGGHTRNEQFF | TGTGCCAGCATTCCGCCGGGGGGTCACACGAGGAATGAGCAGTTCTTC